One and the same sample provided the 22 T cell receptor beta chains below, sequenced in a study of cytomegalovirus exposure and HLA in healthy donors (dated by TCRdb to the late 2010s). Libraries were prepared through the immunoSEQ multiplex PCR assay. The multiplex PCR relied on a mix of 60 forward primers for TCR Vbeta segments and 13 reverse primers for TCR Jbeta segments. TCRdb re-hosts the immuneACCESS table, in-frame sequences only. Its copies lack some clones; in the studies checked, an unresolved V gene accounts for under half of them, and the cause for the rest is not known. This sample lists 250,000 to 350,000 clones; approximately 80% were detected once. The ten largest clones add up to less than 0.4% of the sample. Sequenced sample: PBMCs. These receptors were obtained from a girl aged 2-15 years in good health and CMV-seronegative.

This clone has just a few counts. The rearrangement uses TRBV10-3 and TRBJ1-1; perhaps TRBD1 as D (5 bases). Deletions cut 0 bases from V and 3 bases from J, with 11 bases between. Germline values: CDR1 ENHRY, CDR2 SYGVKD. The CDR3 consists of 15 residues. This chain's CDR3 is CAISESDNRYTEAFF. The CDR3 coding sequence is TGTGCCATCAGTGAGTCGGACAACCGATACACTGAAGCTTTCTTT.

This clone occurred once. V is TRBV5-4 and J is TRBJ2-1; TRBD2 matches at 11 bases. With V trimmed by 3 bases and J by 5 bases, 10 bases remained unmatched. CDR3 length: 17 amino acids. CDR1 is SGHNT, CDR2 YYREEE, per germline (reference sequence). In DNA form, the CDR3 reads TGTGCCAGCAGCTCACCGGGACTAGCGGACTTCAACAATGAGCAGTTCTTC. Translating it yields CASSSPGLADFNNEQFF.

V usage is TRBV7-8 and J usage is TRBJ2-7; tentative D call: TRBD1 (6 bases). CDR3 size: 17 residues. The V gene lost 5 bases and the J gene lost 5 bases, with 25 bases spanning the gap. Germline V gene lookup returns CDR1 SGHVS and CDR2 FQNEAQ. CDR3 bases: TGTGCCAGCAGCCTAATCTCCCCCGGACAGAGGTTTGACGAGCAGTACTTC. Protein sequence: CASSLISPGQRFDEQYF.

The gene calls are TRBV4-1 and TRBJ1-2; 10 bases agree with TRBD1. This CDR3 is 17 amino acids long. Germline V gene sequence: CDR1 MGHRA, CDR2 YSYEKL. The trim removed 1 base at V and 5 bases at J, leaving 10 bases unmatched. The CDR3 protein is CASSQVWERQGAYGYTF. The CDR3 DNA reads TGCGCCAGCAGCCAAGTTTGGGAGCGACAGGGGGCTTATGGCTACACCTTC.

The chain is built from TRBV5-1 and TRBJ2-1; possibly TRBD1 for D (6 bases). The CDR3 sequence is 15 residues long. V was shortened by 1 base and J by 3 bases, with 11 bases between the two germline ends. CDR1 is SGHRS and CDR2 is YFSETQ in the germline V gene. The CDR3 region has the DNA TGCGCCAGCAGCTTGTCGGGACAACACTACAATGAGCAGTTCTTC. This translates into CASSLSGQHYNEQFF.

CDR3 sequence (DNA): TGCAGCGTTGTCTTACTAGCGGGTACAGATACGCAGTATTTT. Translation gives CSVVLLAGTDTQYF. The V gene is TRBV29-1, the J gene TRBJ2-3; TRBD2 matches at 9 bases. After removal of 4 bases from V and 3 bases from J, the junction contained 5 bases not matched to a gene. In germline, CDR1 is SQVTM, CDR2 ANQGSEA. The CDR3 has 14 amino acids.

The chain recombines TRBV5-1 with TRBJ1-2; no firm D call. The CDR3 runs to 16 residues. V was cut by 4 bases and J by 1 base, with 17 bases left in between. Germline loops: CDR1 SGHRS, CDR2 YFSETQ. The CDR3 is CASSLRAPPYNYGYTF. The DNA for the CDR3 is TGCGCCAGCAGCCTGAGGGCACCGCCCTATAACTATGGCTACACCTTC.

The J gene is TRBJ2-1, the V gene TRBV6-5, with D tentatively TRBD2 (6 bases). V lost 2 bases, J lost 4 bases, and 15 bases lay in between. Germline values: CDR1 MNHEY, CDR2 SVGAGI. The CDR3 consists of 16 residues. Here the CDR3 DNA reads TGTGCCAGCAGTTACGCGAGCGGGCGCGCTTACAATGAGCAGTTCTTC. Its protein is CASSYASGRAYNEQFF.

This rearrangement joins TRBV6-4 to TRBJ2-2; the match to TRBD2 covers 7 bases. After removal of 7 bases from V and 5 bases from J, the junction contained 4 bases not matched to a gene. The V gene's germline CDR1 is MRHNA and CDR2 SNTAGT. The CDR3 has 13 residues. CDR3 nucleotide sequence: TGTGCCAGCACGGCGGGAGAGACCGGGGAGCTGTTTTTT. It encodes CASTAGETGELFF.

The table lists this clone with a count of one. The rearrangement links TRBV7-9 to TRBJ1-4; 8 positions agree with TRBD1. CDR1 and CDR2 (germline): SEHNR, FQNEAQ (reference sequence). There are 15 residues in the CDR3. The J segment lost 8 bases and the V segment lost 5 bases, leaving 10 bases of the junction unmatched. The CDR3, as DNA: TGTGCCAGCAGCAGAGGACAGGGATGGGAGGAAAAACTGTTTTTT. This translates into CASSRGQGWEEKLFF.

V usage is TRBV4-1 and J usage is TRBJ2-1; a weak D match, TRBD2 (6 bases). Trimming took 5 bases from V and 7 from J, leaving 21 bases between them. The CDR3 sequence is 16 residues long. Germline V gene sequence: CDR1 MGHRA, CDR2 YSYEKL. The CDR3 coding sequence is TGCGCCAGCAGCTCGCCAGTCCGGGACTCGTCGAATGAGCAGTTCTTC. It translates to CASSSPVRDSSNEQFF.

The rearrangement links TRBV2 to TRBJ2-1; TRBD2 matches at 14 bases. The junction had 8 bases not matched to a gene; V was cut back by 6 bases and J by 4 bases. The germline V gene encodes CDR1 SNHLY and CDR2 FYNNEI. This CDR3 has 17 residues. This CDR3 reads CASRYRTSGRSYNEQFF. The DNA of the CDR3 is TGTGCCAGCAGGTATAGGACTAGCGGGAGGAGTTACAATGAGCAGTTCTTC.

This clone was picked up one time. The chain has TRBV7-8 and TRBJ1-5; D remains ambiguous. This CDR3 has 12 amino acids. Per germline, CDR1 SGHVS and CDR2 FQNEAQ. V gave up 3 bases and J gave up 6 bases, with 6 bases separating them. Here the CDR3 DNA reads TGTGCCAGCAGCTTCCTAGGTCAGCCCCAGCATTTT. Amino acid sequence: CASSFLGQPQHF.

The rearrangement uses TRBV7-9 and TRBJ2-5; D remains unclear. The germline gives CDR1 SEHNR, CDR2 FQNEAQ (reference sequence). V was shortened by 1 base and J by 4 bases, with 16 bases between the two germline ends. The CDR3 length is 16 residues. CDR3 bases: TGTGCCAGCAGCTTAGAGGAGTTCGCCGCGAGAGAGACCCAGTACTTC. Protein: CASSLEEFAARETQYF.

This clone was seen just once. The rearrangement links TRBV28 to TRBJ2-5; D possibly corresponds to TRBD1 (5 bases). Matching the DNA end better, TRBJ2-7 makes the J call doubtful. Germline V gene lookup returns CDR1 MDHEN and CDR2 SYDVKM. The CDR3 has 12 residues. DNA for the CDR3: TGTGCCAGCAGTTTACAGGGTTACGAGCAGTACTTC. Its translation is CASSLQGYEQYF.

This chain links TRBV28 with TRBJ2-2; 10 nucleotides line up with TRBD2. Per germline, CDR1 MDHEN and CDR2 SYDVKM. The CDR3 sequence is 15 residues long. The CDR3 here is CAAHSSGGNTGELFF. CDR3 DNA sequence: TGTGCGGCACACTCTAGCGGGGGAAACACCGGGGAGCTGTTTTTT.

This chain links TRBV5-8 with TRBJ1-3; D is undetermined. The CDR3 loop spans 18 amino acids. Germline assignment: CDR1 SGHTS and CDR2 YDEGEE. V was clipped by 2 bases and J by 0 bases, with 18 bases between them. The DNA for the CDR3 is TGTGCCAGCAGCTTTCGGGTTACTAGGGCTTCCTCTGGAAACACCATATATTTT. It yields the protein CASSFRVTRASSGNTIYF.

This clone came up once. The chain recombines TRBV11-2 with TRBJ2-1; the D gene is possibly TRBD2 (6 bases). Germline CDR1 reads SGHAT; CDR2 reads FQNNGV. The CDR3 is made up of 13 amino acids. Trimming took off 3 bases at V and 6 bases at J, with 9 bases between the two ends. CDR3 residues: CASSFFSGNEQFF. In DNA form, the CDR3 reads TGTGCCAGCAGCTTTTTTAGCGGCAATGAGCAGTTCTTC. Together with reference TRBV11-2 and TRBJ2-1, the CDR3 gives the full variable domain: EAGVAQSPRYKIIEKRQSVAFWCNPISGHATLYWYQQILGQGPKLLIQFQNNGVVDDSQLPKDRFSAERLKGVDSTLKIQPAKLEDSAVYLCASSFFSGNEQFFGPGTRLTVL.

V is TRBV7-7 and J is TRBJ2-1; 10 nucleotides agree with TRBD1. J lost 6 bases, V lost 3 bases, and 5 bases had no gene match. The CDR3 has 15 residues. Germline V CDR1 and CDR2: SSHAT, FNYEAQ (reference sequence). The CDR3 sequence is CASSLTGGLGNEQFF. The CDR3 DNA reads TGTGCCAGCAGCTTGACAGGGGGCTTGGGCAATGAGCAGTTCTTC.

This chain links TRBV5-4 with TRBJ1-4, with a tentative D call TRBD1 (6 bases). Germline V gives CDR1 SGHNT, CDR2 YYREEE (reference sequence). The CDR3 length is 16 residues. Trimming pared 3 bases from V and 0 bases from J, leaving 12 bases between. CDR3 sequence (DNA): TGTGCCAGCAGCTCCACAGGGACTACAACTAATGAAAAACTGTTTTTT. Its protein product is CASSSTGTTTNEKLFF.

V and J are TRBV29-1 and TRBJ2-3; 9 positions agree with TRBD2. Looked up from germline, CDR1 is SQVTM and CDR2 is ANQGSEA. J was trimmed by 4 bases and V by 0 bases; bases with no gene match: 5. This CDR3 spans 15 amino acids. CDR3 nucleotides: TGCAGCGTTGAAGAGCGGGGGGGGTCGGCAGATACGCAGTATTTT. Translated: CSVEERGGSADTQYF.

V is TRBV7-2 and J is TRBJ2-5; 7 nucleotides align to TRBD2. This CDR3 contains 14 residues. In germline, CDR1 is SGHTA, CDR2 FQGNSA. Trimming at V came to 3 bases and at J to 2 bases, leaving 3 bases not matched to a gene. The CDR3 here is CASSFERGQETQYF. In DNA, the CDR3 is TGTGCCAGCAGCTTTGAGCGGGGACAAGAGACCCAGTACTTC.